The source of this T cell receptor (beta chain) is a study of T-cell reconstitution after alpha-beta-depleted transplantation in children (dated by TCRdb to the mid-2010s). Regarding the study in general: T-cell immune reconstitution after TCRalphabeta/CD19-depleted allogeneic hematopoietic cell transplantation in children was quantitatively tracked in the study by means of TCR repertoire profiling.

Library preparation was by PCR. Instrument used: Illumina HiSeq 2500. To normalize quantification of the TCRbeta repertoire, the TCR libraries were built with molecular barcoding that relied on unique molecular identifiers. TCRdb passed the public sequencing reads through fastp at Q25 and MiXCR, retaining productive beta sequences. Duplicate CDR3 protein sequences are folded into a single record with the most common DNA and genes. The sample table shows around 600,000 distinct CDR3 sequences, and roughly a tenth are seen once. The ten largest make up roughly 4% of the sample. V and J are trimmed by 2 bases and 5 bases, and the gene matches miss 5 bases of the junction. Inclusive of the bounding cysteine and phenylalanine, the CDR3 is 15 residues long. Only the CDR3 part of the read is kept: 45 bases, read in frame from the first base. The germline V gene yields MNHEY for CDR1 and SVGEGT for CDR2. Comments on this clonotype: Its antigen remains undetermined. Nothing much larger sits one base from this clone, and base qualities are not available.

The source is a human donor who donated a stem cell graft to a child with acute myeloid leukemia. The sample here was PBMCs from the stem cell graft donor, taken from the stem cell graft. This chain joins TRBV6-2 or TRBV6-3 to TRBJ2-1, and TRBD2 aligns with 8 junction nucleotides. The DNA is as follows: TGTGCCAGCAGTTACCGGGAGGGCCACCACAATGAGCAGTTCTTC. Protein translation: CASSYREGHHNEQFF.